This TCR beta chain derives from a study of immune heterogeneity within non-small cell lung tumors. Findings and caveats of the study: Local T-cell clonality was recorded as moderately but significantly correlated with local tumor mutational burden, with R approximately 0.33.

By share of the sample, this clonotype is medium-sized (0.01 to 0.1%). Its antigen is not known. The template consisted of bulk tumor genomic DNA, with 600 ng used per sample. Far-apart biopsies, several per primary tumor, were taken during surgery. It was patients with untreated, newly diagnosed non-small cell lung cancer who underwent curative surgery. Donation came from patients with newly diagnosed non-small cell lung cancer who were having surgery with curative intent. The TCR beta CDR3 region was amplified by multiplex PCR employing 32 V and 13 J primers. TCRdb used MiXCR to reprocess the multiplex PCR reads, holding one entry per CDR3 protein. The repertoire holds some 22,000 distinct CDR3 sequences, with less than 35% as singletons. CDR1 MNHNS and CDR2 SASEGT come from the germline V gene. V was clipped by 4 bases and J by 4 bases; unmatched bases: 13. CDR3 size: 17 residues.

This sequence was found in a middle-aged man with non-small cell lung cancer. Material: lung tumor tissue. The J gene is TRBJ2-7, the V gene TRBV6-1; TRBD1 matches 10 bases. CDR3 bases: TGTGCCAGCAGTGCCCGGGACAGGGGCCCGCACCTATACGAGCAGTACTTC. Protein product: CASSARDRGPHLYEQYF.